This T cell receptor (beta chain) stems from a study of T cells in Graves' hyperthyroidism and ophthalmopathy. Trimming stripped 5 bases from V and 1 base from J, with 10 bases between. Germline assignment: CDR1 KGHDR and CDR2 SFDVKD. The CDR3 length is 14 residues. This clonotype has at least ten counts. The TCR beta CDR3 regions underwent amplification using RNA transcripts as the source. The HTBI primer set drove a first-round RT-PCR of the TCR CDR3. TCRdb processed the multiplex PCR reads anew with MiXCR; each CDR3 protein has one entry. The sample holds about 700,000 distinct CDR3 sequences, over 40% seen once.

The sequence was collected from an adult man with Graves' disease, either hyperthyroidism or ophthalmopathy (not recorded which). Sequences were obtained from peripheral blood or thyroid tissue (not recorded which). This rearrangement joins TRBV24-1 to TRBJ1-1; tentative D call: TRBD1 (6 bases). CDR3 coding DNA: TGTGCCACCAGTGCGGGGGGCAGGAACACTGAAGCTTTCTTT. Translated: CATSAGGRNTEAFF.